These 23 T cell receptor beta chains were all obtained from the same sample, sequenced in a study of CD8 T cells in Susac syndrome (dated by TCRdb to between 2018 and 2021). Library method: the immunoSEQ multiplex PCR assay. RNA was extracted with the RNeasy kit and roughly 0.45 to 1 ug was reverse transcribed using random hexamers. TCRdb redid the processing of the public reads, applying fastp at Q25 and MiXCR, and retained in-frame beta chains. Rows matching on CDR3 protein sequence are summarized as one entry with the most common DNA and genes. This sample is represented by 110,000 or so distinct CDR3 sequences; approximately 93% of them were singletons. The ten largest clonotypes hold about 0.087% of the sample. Sequencing was done on a sample of CD4+ T cells from PBMCs. Every receptor here comes from a human donor with multiple sclerosis.

J is TRBJ1-6 and V is TRBV12-3 or TRBV12-4; 7 bases are a match to TRBD1. Trimming took 3 bases from V and 12 from J; bases not matched to a gene: 2. This CDR3 has 12 residues. Here the CDR3 reads CASSFQGGPLHF. The CDR3, as DNA: TGTGCCAGCAGTTTCCAGGGGGGACCCCTCCACTTT.

This clonotype is a singleton in its sample. The chain links TRBV5-1 to TRBJ1-1, with TRBD1 as a possible D gene (5 bases). Deletions cut 0 bases from V and 3 bases from J, with 12 bases between. This CDR3 contains 15 residues. The V gene's germline CDR1 is SGHRS and CDR2 YFSETQ. DNA for the CDR3: TGCGCCAGCAGCTTGGACGGGGCGGTGGACACTGAAGCTTTCTTT. Encoded protein: CASSLDGAVDTEAFF.

This clonotype has just one count. The chain recombines TRBV10-3 with TRBJ1-2, with D unresolved. The CDR3 loop spans 12 amino acids. The germline V gene has CDR1 ENHRY and CDR2 SYGVKD. Trimming shortened V by 3 bases and J by 8 bases, and 10 bases separated the two germline ends. The CDR3 region is CAISEEPRGYTF. The CDR3 DNA reads as TGTGCCATCAGTGAAGAGCCTCGGGGCTACACCTTC.

V usage is TRBV6-6 and J usage is TRBJ1-2; D not resolved. The CDR3 contains 14 residues. Germline V CDR1 and CDR2: MNHNY, SVGAGI (reference sequence). V was pared by 5 bases and J by 0 bases, with 10 bases between. CDR3 sequence: CASSGEWANYGYTF. As DNA, the CDR3 is TGTGCCAGCAGTGGTGAATGGGCTAACTATGGCTACACCTTC.

The rearrangement links TRBV3-1 to TRBJ1-1; no firm D call. There are 14 residues in the CDR3. V was trimmed by 3 bases and J by 4 bases, leaving 12 bases between them. CDR1 LGHDT and CDR2 YNNKEL come from the germline V gene (reference sequence). CDR3 sequence: CASSQNGPSTEAFF. CDR3 DNA: TGTGCCAGCAGCCAGAATGGACCGAGCACTGAAGCTTTCTTT. Combining the CDR3 with reference TRBV3-1 and TRBJ1-1 gives the whole variable domain DTAVSQTPKYLVTQMGNDKSIKCEQNLGHDTMYWYKQDSKKFLKIMFSYNNKELIINETVPNRFSPKSPDKAHLNLHINSLELGDSAVYFCASSQNGPSTEAFFGQGTRLTVV.

The chain carries TRBV7-9 and TRBJ1-2; no clear D gene. Germline V gene lookup returns CDR1 SEHNR and CDR2 FQNEAQ (reference sequence). The CDR3 consists of 13 residues. Trimming removed 0 bases at V and 4 bases at J, with 6 bases between. CDR3 region: CASSLATLYGYTF. CDR3 DNA: TGTGCCAGCAGCTTAGCAACGCTCTATGGCTACACCTTC. Using reference TRBV7-9 and TRBJ1-2 for the parts outside the CDR3, the full variable domain is DTGVSQNPRHKITKRGQNVTFRCDPISEHNRLYWYRQTLGQGPEFLTYFQNEAQLEKSRLLSDRFSAERPKGSFSTLEIQRTEQGDSAMYLCASSLATLYGYTFGSGTRLTVV.

The chain links TRBV7-2 to TRBJ2-7; D remains ambiguous. The ends were cut back, 3 bases at V and 2 bases at J, with 8 bases in the middle. CDR3 length: 13 residues. CDR1 is SGHTA, CDR2 FQGNSA, per germline. The CDR3 spells CASSFPNTYEQYF. The CDR3 DNA is TGTGCCAGCAGCTTCCCGAATACCTACGAGCAGTACTTC.

The rearrangement uses TRBV15 and TRBJ2-3; D unclear. Germline V gene sequence: CDR1 LNHNV, CDR2 YYDKDF (reference sequence). This CDR3 is 15 amino acids long. The germline V and J ends were trimmed by 1 base and 0 bases, with 8 bases remaining between them. The CDR3 region has the DNA TGTGCCACCAGCAGAGCCTTTTTTAGCACAGATACGCAGTATTTT. It codes for CATSRAFFSTDTQYF.

The chain recombines TRBV6-5 with TRBJ2-1; a weak D match, TRBD1 (5 bases). V dropped 6 bases and J dropped 5 bases, with 17 bases sitting between them. In germline, CDR1 is MNHEY, CDR2 SVGAGI. There are 15 residues in the CDR3. CDR3 nucleotide sequence: TGTGCCAGCAGCTTGTCCAGCCCCAGGGACAATGAGCAGTTCTTC. Translating gives CASSLSSPRDNEQFF.

The chain employs TRBV10-3 and TRBJ2-7; D tentatively reads TRBD1 or TRBD2 (6 bases each). Looked up from germline, CDR1 is ENHRY and CDR2 is SYGVKD. V was pared by 6 bases and J by 6 bases, with 18 bases between. This CDR3 comprises 14 residues. In nucleotides, the CDR3 is TGTGCCATCAGGAGTTCACAGGGAGGCCGCGAGCAGTACTTC. It codes for CAIRSSQGGREQYF.

CDR3: CASSLKRGTDTQYF. The CDR3 region has the DNA TGTGCCAGCAGCTTGAAGCGCGGCACAGATACGCAGTATTTT. This chain connects TRBV7-3 to TRBJ2-3; no clear D. The CDR3 is made up of 14 amino acids. CDR1 is SGHTA, CDR2 FQGTGA, per germline. Trimming took 3 bases from V and 1 from J, leaving 8 bases between them.

V is TRBV6-6 and J is TRBJ1-1; possibly TRBD1 for D (5 bases). The V and J ends lost 6 bases and 11 bases respectively, with 22 bases between them. Germline V gene lookup returns CDR1 MNHNY and CDR2 SVGAGI (reference sequence). There are 14 residues in the CDR3. In nucleotides, the CDR3 is TGTGCCAGCAGATCCGGGACCGGGTTCCTCGGGGCTTTCTTT. This gives the protein CASRSGTGFLGAFF.

The rearrangement joins TRBV29-1 to TRBJ1-1; possibly TRBD1 for D (5 bases). CDR1 is SQVTM, CDR2 ANQGSEA, per germline. Trimming shortened V by 7 bases and J by 8 bases, and 17 bases separated the two germline ends. This CDR3 has 12 amino acids. Here the CDR3 DNA reads TGCAGCGCCGGAGGGGTAACCCACGAAGCTTTCTTT. The encoded protein is CSAGGVTHEAFF.

The gene calls are TRBV6-5 and TRBJ1-2, with D possibly TRBD1 on 6 matching bases. The germline CDR1 and CDR2 sequences are MNHEY and SVGAGI. The germline V and J ends were trimmed by 6 bases and 4 bases, with 15 bases remaining between them. There are 14 residues in the CDR3. CDR3 DNA: TGTGCCAGCAGCCAACAGGGTGAATCCTATGGCTACACCTTC. Its translation is CASSQQGESYGYTF.

The chain uses TRBV7-2 and TRBJ2-5, with D uncertain. V shed 2 bases and J shed 5 bases, with 9 bases lying between them. Germline V gene lookup returns CDR1 SGHTA and CDR2 FQGNSA. The CDR3 consists of 13 residues. CDR3: CASSLRIGETQYF. The CDR3 bases are TGTGCCAGCAGCTTACGAATTGGCGAGACCCAGTACTTC.

This clonotype was seen only a few times. This chain uses TRBV5-6 with TRBJ2-5; 7 nucleotides agree with TRBD1. V shed 0 bases, J shed 6 bases, and the junction held 2 bases outside the gene matches. The CDR3 loop spans 13 amino acids. Germline CDR1 SGHDT, CDR2 YYEEEE. The chain's CDR3 is CASSLDRGQTQYF. The CDR3 nucleotides are TGTGCCAGCAGCTTGGACAGGGGACAGACCCAGTACTTC.

The V and J genes are TRBV30 and TRBJ1-1; no definite D call. Trimming left V 7 bases short and J 3 bases short, with 12 bases between. This CDR3 comprises 12 residues. From germline, CDR1 is GTSNPN and CDR2 SVGIG (reference sequence). The CDR3 nucleotides are TGTGCCTCTGATCGAGGGTACACTGAAGCTTTCTTT. It translates to CASDRGYTEAFF.

This sequence joins TRBV20-1 and TRBJ2-7, with TRBD1 matching 8 bases. CDR1 is DFQATT, CDR2 SNEGSKA, per germline (reference sequence). The CDR3 extends over 14 amino acids. The V gene end was trimmed by 5 bases and the J gene end by 4 bases; junction bases not matched to a gene: 10. CDR3 sequence reads: CSAGNQGATYEQYF. The CDR3 region has the DNA TGCAGTGCTGGGAATCAGGGGGCTACTTACGAGCAGTACTTC.

The gene calls are TRBV7-2 and TRBJ1-2, with 10 positions matching TRBD1. V shed 7 bases, J shed 4 bases, and the junction held 9 bases outside the gene matches. CDR3 length: 15 amino acids. In germline, CDR1 is SGHTA, CDR2 FQGNSA. The CDR3 coding sequence is TGTGCCAGCACCGCACCGGGACAGGGGTTCTATGGCTACACCTTC. Protein product: CASTAPGQGFYGYTF.

V gene TRBV20-1 combines with J gene TRBJ2-7; possibly TRBD1 for D (6 bases). The V end lost 2 bases, the J end lost 3 bases, and 11 bases lay between the germline ends. Germline loops: CDR1 DFQATT, CDR2 SNEGSKA (reference sequence). The length of the CDR3 is 13 residues. CDR3 bases: TGCAGTGCTAGACCCGACAGGCTCTACGAGCAGTACTTC. Amino acid sequence: CSARPDRLYEQYF.

The chain carries TRBV7-8 and TRBJ1-1, with 8 bases fitting TRBD1. Germline lookup yields CDR1 SGHVS and CDR2 FQNEAQ. This CDR3 is 14 amino acids long. With 6 bases clipped from V and 4 bases from J, the junction kept 7 bases outside the gene matches. This chain's CDR3 is CASSSQGAGTEAFF. The CDR3 bases are TGTGCCAGCAGTTCGCAGGGGGCCGGCACTGAAGCTTTCTTT.

The chain uses TRBV5-1 and TRBJ2-5; TRBD1 agrees at 7 bases. CDR1 and CDR2 (germline): SGHRS, YFSETQ. CDR3 size: 17 residues. Germline trimming cut 0 bases from V and 7 bases from J; bases unmatched to any gene: 15. CDR3 sequence: CASSLGFSADAGGTQYF. In DNA form, the CDR3 reads TGCGCCAGCAGCTTGGGTTTTTCGGCAGATGCAGGGGGGACCCAGTACTTC.

V and J are TRBV19 and TRBJ2-2, with D tentatively TRBD1 or TRBD2 (5 bases each). The V gene lost 6 bases and the J gene lost 0 bases, with 14 bases spanning the gap. Germline values: CDR1 LNHDA, CDR2 SQIVND (reference sequence). This CDR3 has 16 amino acids. This CDR3 reads CASSLRWGSNTGELFF. CDR3 bases: TGTGCCAGTAGCCTCAGGTGGGGGTCGAACACCGGGGAGCTGTTTTTT.